Here is one T cell receptor (beta chain) with its context. Which antigen it targets is not known. Base qualities are not recorded, but no much larger clone differs from it by a single base. Trimming accounts for 5 bases at V and 8 bases at J, while the number of junction bases matched to no gene is 10. From the cysteine through the phenylalanine, the CDR3 covers 14 amino acids. Only the CDR3 region is kept as DNA, spanning 42 bases read in frame from base 1. The germline V gene specifies MDHEN as CDR1 and SYDVKM as CDR2. This entry belongs to a study of cytomegalovirus exposure and HLA in healthy donors (dated by TCRdb to about 2017). Study-level background: According to an earlier analysis of several hundred of the donors, about 179 million T cells yielded over 100 million unique TCR beta sequences and about 280 Gb of sequence data. Among approximately 370 genotyped donors of the cohort, an average of around 220,000 unique TCR beta nucleotide sequences was sequenced per donor, of which about 18% were non-productive. Typing coverage varied by locus: 629-630 donors for A, B, C, DRB1 and DQB1; around 560 for DQA1; around 610 for DPA1; approximately 470 for DPB1. The study was designed to test whether signatures of past pathogen exposure could be identified by cataloging public T cell receptors. Around 330 gigabases of sequencing data and around 80 million unique TCR sequences made up an early release that covered some 640 HLA-typed donors. To predict cytomegalovirus infection status, the study brought together high-throughput TCR immunosequencing, statistical association of individual TCRs with disease status, and machine learning. The genetic ancestry cluster associated with self-reported Caucasian donors included about four fifths of the approximately 400 genotyped donors. Because of strong linkage in the cohort, roughly five DR-DQ haplotypes were treated as single units for association and clustering. In the later analysis, no new phenotypic data were used to find candidate immune exposures; instead, reliance was placed on TCR beta sequences and their occurrence across donors. Using immunosequencing, the study profiled T cell repertoires from 500 to 800 subjects and related those repertoires to cytomegalovirus serostatus. In a later analysis, previously published TCR beta repertoires from 550 to 700 donors were re-analyzed and high-resolution HLA genotyping was added so that TCR occurrence patterns could be studied. An earlier analysis of several hundred of the donors applied high-throughput TCR beta sequencing to assess whether each TCR beta V gene segment acted as functional or pseudogenic. Donor age, sex, ethnicity and CMV serostatus were compiled alongside the repertoire data. Every discovery cohort repertoire had been produced on one sequencing platform. Genome-wide SNP genotypes for about 65% of the roughly 700 donors were used in a later genetic analysis, which treated that subset as a discovery cohort. A separate validation cohort of 100 to 150 different subjects was used in addition to the 666-subject first cohort. Both class I and class II loci were covered by HLA typing, at four-digit resolution.

In total, approximately 690 healthy bone marrow donors made up the cohort. All cohort members were sampled while nominally healthy, although unrecorded immune exposures were likely present. The donor was CMV seronegative and belonged to the group of over 350 seronegative cohort members. Each donor provided a peripheral blood sample, and peripheral blood mononuclear cells were used for TCR beta sequencing. The Qiagen DNeasy Blood Extraction Kit was used to extract genomic DNA from the blood cell samples. Library prep was done by the immunoSEQ multiplex PCR assay. The multiplex PCR relied on a mix of 60 forward primers for TCR Vbeta segments and 13 reverse primers for TCR Jbeta segments. Amplification of the CDR3 region of rearranged TCR beta genes was performed with a multiplex PCR assay on genomic DNA. Amplified TCR beta libraries were sequenced as 87-base-pair reads on the Illumina HiSeq System. Regarding the original processing steps: A later analysis counted around 72 million unique TCR beta chains across the roughly 700 repertoires, and some 12 million of these chains were shared by at least two donors. To remove PCR and sequencing errors, raw reads were error-corrected and collapsed into unique sequences using a nearest-neighbor algorithm that merged closely related sequences. To assign V, D and J gene segments, CDR3 sequences were aligned to IMGT reference sequences. For a sequence to be retained, a match of at least six nucleotides to both a V gene segment and a J gene segment was required. A rearrangement was called productive if the CDR3 had no stop codons and remained in frame with V and J, and every other rearrangement was called non-productive. Following IMGT convention, CDR3 was defined as the stretch from the second conserved V-encoded cysteine to the conserved J-encoded phenylalanine. The earlier analysis of about 610 of the donors excluded any sequence lacking an unambiguous match to a single V gene segment. In an earlier analysis of approximately 590 of the donors, V segments were called functional above 56.7% productive rearrangements and were called segregating when the between-donor standard deviation exceeded 5%. A statistical classification framework was developed to diagnose cytomegalovirus status using the catalog of TCR beta chain sequences. V and J gene assignment, in a later analysis, came from comparing TCR nucleotide sequences with IMGT/GENE-DB human TR gene sequences. Using the TCRdist pipeline, a later analysis assigned CDR3 sequences along with most-parsimonious VDJ recombination scenarios. In a later analysis, each TCR beta chain was defined by its CDR3 amino acid sequence together with its V-gene family, and reads lacking a unique V-gene family were excluded. As a way to deal with suspected cross-contamination and a sequencing artifact, a later analysis dropped hundreds of nucleotide sequences that were highly shared and had low generation probability. In a later analysis, a clonal expansion index was calculated for each public chain from normalized within-repertoire ranks of inferred template counts. A later analysis computed generation probabilities with a VDJ recombination model fitted to out-of-frame rearrangements, and checked the results against IGoR. In a later analysis, hypergeometric tests were used to score TCR-TCR, TCR-HLA and TCR-CMV co-occurrence, with a repertoire-size bias correction applied to TCR pairs. To estimate false discovery rates, a later analysis permuted the HLA or CMV assignments 20 times. A later analysis grouped co-occurring TCRs with DBSCAN, adding TCRdist sequence similarity when clustering within HLA-allele-positive subsets. Co-occurrence clustering excluded repertoires with fewer than 30,000 or more than 120,000 public chains, plus five with anomalous nucleotide sharing. TCRdb retrieved this table from immuneACCESS and kept in-frame rearrangements only. Not all clones are present; in checked studies, unresolved V genes account for under half, and no reason is known for the remainder. The V and J calls and clone size are taken from that table; D and trimming were inferred from the DNA. In all, the sample holds 190,000 or so clones, and about 80% of those were seen once. In total, the top ten clones hold about 0.7% of the sample.

Study-wide conclusions, independent of this receptor: In a later genetic analysis, a missense DCLRE1C variant was associated with V-gene and J-gene trimming of TCR beta chains, and the association was replicated in an independent cohort. Broadly in line with IMGT annotations, most TCR beta V segments showed up in productive rearrangements about 87% or about 30% of the time in an earlier analysis of around 550 of the donors. The only immune exposure information available for the cohort was CMV serostatus. A later genetic analysis reported fewer N-insertions in productive TCRs among donors in an Asian-associated ancestry cluster than the 666-donor mean. In a later analysis, most CMV-associated TCR beta chains were found to appear HLA-restricted, with HLA associations seemingly driven largely by CMV exposure. The study listed 170 or so TCR beta chains as associated with cytomegalovirus. While some public TCRs were present in many individuals, most TCR sequences turned up only very rarely across donors. In a later analysis, TCR association rates were found to vary across HLA loci, with the most associated TCRs seen for DRB1 alleles and the fewest for HLA-C alleles. Linkage disequilibrium might explain the correlated functional status among segregating V segments, but an unknown experimental factor could not be excluded. Because counts were too low, about 18 rarely observed V segments, including chromosome 9 orphons, were excluded from the earlier analysis of about 500 of the donors. At a false discovery rate of 0.05, a later analysis linked about 17,000 TCR beta sequences to specific HLA alleles. In vitro tests confirmed that a few of the cytomegalovirus-associated TCR beta chains recognize cytomegalovirus antigens. Some IMGT-functional V segments, including TRBV6-2 and TRBV6-3, could not be distinguished by the 87-base-pair reads and were therefore excluded. A further reported finding was that TCR beta sequences accurately predicted the HLA-A and HLA-B alleles for most subjects in the first cohort. Several of the top co-occurrence clusters appeared to be linked to parvovirus B19, influenza, CMV and Epstein-Barr virus, according to a later analysis. In this cohort, only TCR beta chains were sequenced, and detectable features were limited by the absence of alpha or paired-chain data. In a later analysis, HLA-associated TCR beta chains were found to be more clonally expanded and to have lower generation probabilities than equally common non-associated chains. The authors suggested that the approach could potentially be generalized to other disease states and immunological phenotypes. Because some donors lacked HLA typing at each locus, the association tests relied only on the typed subset. The presence/absence analyses assumed that sequencing depth was roughly uniform across donors, and that assumption may not be true. A group of highly shared sequence variants was considered likely to be a technical artifact of the sequencing pipeline. The classifier was reported to diagnose cytomegalovirus status with high specificity and sensitivity in both the original and validation cohorts. When HLA alleles, especially DR and DQ, strongly co-occurred, TCR associations were difficult to assign to individual alleles.

The V and J genes are TRBV28 and TRBJ2-3; the junction holds 7 bases that match TRBD2. Input material: PBMCs. The source is a boy younger than 18 in good health and CMV-seronegative. The CDR3 amino acid sequence is: CASSPPGLHVTQYF. The DNA sequence is TGTGCCAGCAGTCCCCCGGGACTACATGTTACGCAGTATTTT.